The T cell receptor beta chain under discussion was sequenced for a study of T cells in Graves' hyperthyroidism and ophthalmopathy. The wider study: At the time of initial diagnosis and before any treatment, peripheral blood was collected.

It was RNA transcripts that yielded the amplified TCR beta CDR3 regions. An initial round of RT-PCR targeting the TCR CDR3 relied on the HTBI primer set. TCRdb reanalysed the multiplex PCR reads using MiXCR and keeps one entry per CDR3 protein. The profile shows about 360,000 distinct CDR3 sequences, around a quarter of them singletons. Trimming removed 7 bases from V and 4 bases from J, with 16 bases in between. This CDR3 contains 14 residues. The germline CDR1 and CDR2 sequences are LNHDA and SQIVND (reference sequence). The source is a man aged 50-60 years with Graves' hyperthyroidism. The chain combines TRBV19 with TRBJ1-1; possible D gene TRBD1, 5 bases. Source material: blood. DNA for the CDR3: TGTGCCAGTACTGGGCGGCGTCAGGGCACTGAAGCTTTCTTT. Its translation: CASTGRRQGTEAFF.